This T cell receptor (beta chain) appears in the sequencing data of a study of regulatory T cells. Whole-study findings and limits: Regulatory T cells showed the strongest V-J pair restriction and V/J gene skewing among patient repertoires.

Amplification used 52 TRBV primers and 13 TRBJ primers. The protocol was immunoSEQ multiplex PCR, while the TCRdb copy is restricted to in-frame clones and leaves out a portion. The sample yields about 20,000 clones, more than 85% seen once. The CDR3 is made up of 12 amino acids. V lost 9 bases and J 5 bases, leaving 14 bases between the germline ends. CDR1 is MDHEN and CDR2 is SYDVKM in the germline V gene. Points on this clone: Its antigen is not known.

Patients, 2 to 39 years old, had expanded memory T-cell proportions. The J gene is TRBJ2-7, the V gene TRBV28, with D possibly being TRBD1 (6 bases). This sequence was found in a child aged 2 to 15 with CD3G deficiency. The sample was CD8+ T cells sorted from blood. The CDR3 DNA follows: TGTGCCAGTTCAGGGGTGGTTGACGAGCAGTACTTC. It codes for CASSGVVDEQYF.